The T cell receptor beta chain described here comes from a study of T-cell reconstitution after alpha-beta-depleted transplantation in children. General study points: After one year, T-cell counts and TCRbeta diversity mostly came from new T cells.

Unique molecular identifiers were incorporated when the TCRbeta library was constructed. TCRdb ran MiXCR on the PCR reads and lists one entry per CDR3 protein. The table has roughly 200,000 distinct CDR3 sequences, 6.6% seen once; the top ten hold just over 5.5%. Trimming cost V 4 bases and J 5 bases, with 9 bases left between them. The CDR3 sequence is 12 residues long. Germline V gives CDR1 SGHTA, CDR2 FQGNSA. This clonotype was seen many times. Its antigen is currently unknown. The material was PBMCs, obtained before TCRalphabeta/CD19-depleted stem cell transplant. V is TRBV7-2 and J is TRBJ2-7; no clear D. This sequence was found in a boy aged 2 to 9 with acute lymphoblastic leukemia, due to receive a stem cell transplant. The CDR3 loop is CASSSWADEQYF. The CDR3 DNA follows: TGTGCCAGCAGCTCATGGGCAGACGAGCAGTACTTC.